This T cell receptor (beta chain) was recorded in a study of CD8+ T cells in alopecia areata. At the level of the study: Tofacitinib administration persisted for 6 to 18 months, succeeded by 6 months off drug.

In this sample, this clone turned up a few times. The germline CDR1 and CDR2 sequences are MGHRA and YSYEKL. The CDR3 loop spans 11 amino acids. Deletions cut 5 bases from V and 6 bases from J, with 7 bases between. RNA extraction and reverse transcription yielded cDNA as sequencing template. Repertoires were generated with immunoSEQ multiplex PCR, while TCRdb's copy carries only in-frame clones and drops some. Seen here are 55,000 to 75,000 clones, roughly half observed once, and the top ten hold roughly 17%. This clonotype originated in a human donor with alopecia areata. The chain is built from TRBV4-1 and TRBJ2-5, with TRBD2 as a possible D gene (5 bases). Sequencing was performed on CD8+ T cells sorted from blood, taken at week 0. CDR3 nucleotide sequence: TGCGCCAGCAGCGGGGAGAAGACCCAGTACTTC. Protein sequence: CASSGEKTQYF.